Listed here is a single TCR beta chain. Its antigen remains unknown. This record belongs to a study of T cell responses to AZD1222 COVID-19 vaccine. Study details: Second-dose groups at about 4 or about 12 weeks were pooled.

Data came from immunoSEQ multiplex PCR; TCRdb stores just in-frame clones and leaves some out. Of about 140,000 clones detected, less than 95% appear once; the ten largest clones hold around 2.7%. Findings and limits, study-wide: Clonal diversity may have been underestimated, and the donors were mostly white British, with more females than males.

This clonotype was sampled from an adult in good health. Sequenced material: peripheral blood, taken on day 0 of AZD1222 vaccination.

CDR3 DNA: TGCGCCAGCAGTGCCCTGAGCGGGATTGGTTTTGAGCAGTTCTTC. This codes for CASSALSGIGFEQFF. The chain employs TRBV10-2 and TRBJ2-1, with 7 bases that match TRBD2. V shed 4 bases, J shed 9 bases, and the junction held 12 bases outside the gene matches. CDR1 WSHSY and CDR2 SAAADI come from the germline V gene. This CDR3 contains 15 residues.